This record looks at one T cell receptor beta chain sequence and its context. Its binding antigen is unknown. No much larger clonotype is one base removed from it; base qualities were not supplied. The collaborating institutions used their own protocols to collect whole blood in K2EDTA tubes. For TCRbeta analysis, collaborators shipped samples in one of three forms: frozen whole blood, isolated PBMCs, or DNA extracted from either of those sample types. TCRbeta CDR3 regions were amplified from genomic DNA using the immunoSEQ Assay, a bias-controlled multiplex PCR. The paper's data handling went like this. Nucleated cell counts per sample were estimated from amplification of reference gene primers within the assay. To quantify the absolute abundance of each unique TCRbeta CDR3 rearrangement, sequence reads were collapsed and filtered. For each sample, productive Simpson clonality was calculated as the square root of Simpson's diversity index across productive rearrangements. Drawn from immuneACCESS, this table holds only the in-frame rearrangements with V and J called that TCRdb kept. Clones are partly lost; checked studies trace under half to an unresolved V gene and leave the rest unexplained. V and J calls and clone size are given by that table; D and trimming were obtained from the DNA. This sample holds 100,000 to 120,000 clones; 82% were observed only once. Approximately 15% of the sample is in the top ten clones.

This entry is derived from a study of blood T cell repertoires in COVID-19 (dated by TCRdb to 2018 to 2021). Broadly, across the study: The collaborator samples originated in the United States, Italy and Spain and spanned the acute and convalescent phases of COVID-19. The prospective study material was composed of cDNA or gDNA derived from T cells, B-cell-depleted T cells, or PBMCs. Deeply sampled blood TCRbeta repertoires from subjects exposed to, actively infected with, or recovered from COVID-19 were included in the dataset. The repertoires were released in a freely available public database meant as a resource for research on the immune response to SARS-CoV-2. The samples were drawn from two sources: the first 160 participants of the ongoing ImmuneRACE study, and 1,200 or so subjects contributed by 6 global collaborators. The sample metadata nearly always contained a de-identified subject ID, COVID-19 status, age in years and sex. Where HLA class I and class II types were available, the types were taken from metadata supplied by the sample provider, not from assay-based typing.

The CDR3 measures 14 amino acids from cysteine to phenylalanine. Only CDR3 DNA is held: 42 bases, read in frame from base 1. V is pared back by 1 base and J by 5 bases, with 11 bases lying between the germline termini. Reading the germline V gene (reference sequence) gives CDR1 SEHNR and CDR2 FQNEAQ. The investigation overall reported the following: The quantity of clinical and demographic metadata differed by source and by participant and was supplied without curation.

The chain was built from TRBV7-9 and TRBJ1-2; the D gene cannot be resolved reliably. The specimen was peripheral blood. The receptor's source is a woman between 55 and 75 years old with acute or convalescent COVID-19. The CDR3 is CASSLGEGGYGYTF. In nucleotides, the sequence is TGTGCCAGCAGCTTAGGGGAGGGTGGATATGGCTACACCTTC.